The T cell receptor beta chain under discussion was sequenced for a study of cytomegalovirus exposure and HLA in healthy donors. Overall study results and limits: Per published reports, the classifier diagnosed cytomegalovirus status with high specificity and sensitivity. Three of the chains that were CMV-associated were confirmed in vitro to be specific for CMV antigens. A list of 164 TCR beta chains associated with cytomegalovirus was given.

After removal of 0 bases from V and 1 base from J, the junction contained 6 bases not matched to a gene. The CDR3 has 17 amino acids. Germline V gives CDR1 SGHRS, CDR2 YFSETQ. The data were produced by immunoSEQ multiplex PCR, yet TCRdb's version contains in-frame clones alone and is incomplete. This sample carries under 150,000 clones, 86% of them seen once, and the ten largest clones take approximately 3%. From the 120-subject validation cohort, which was separate from the roughly 620-subject first cohort, the donors were drawn. Notes on this clone: Its target is not known.

This rearrangement joins TRBV5-1 to TRBJ1-1; 10 nucleotides align to TRBD1. Sequenced: PBMCs. The sequence was obtained from a man younger than 35 in good health and CMV-seronegative. CDR3 sequence: CASSLGRTGGPNTEAFF. In nucleotides, the CDR3 is TGCGCCAGCAGCTTGGGGAGGACAGGGGGTCCGAACACTGAAGCTTTCTTT.